The rows below give T cell receptor beta chains drawn from one sample of a study of neurological immune-mediated disorders. TCRdb fed the 5' RACE reads into MiXCR, producing one record per CDR3 protein. The table records 45,000 to 55,000 distinct CDR3 sequences, 4.5% to 7% of them present only once. The sample was CD4+ T cells from blood. The receptor set was obtained from a woman aged 18 to 35 with multiple sclerosis. CDR3s include the opening cysteine and the closing phenylalanine or tryptophan. The D gene is left open where the match is weak. The size entry gives once, few or many counts, or a class when the clone is expanded.

v_call: TRBV5-6
d_call: NA
clone_size: many
j_call: TRBJ1-2
cdr3_aa: CASSPRGWGYGYTF
cdr3_nt: TGTGCCAGCAGCCCCAGGGGTTGGGGCTATGGCTACACCTTC

v_call: TRBV5-1
d_call: TRBD1
clone_size: many
j_call: TRBJ1-1
cdr3_aa: CASSLWDRGSEAFF
cdr3_nt: TGCGCCAGCAGCTTGTGGGACAGGGGATCTGAAGCTTTCTTT

v_call: TRBV27
d_call: NA
clone_size: many
j_call: TRBJ2-3
cdr3_aa: CASRWGGGRGDTQYF
cdr3_nt: TGTGCCAGCCGCTGGGGCGGGGGCCGGGGAGATACGCAGTATTTT

v_call: TRBV5-1
d_call: TRBD1
clone_size: many
j_call: TRBJ2-5
cdr3_aa: CASSPGTGGRETQYF
cdr3_nt: TGCGCCAGCAGCCCCGGGACAGGGGGTCGAGAGACCCAGTACTTC

v_call: TRBV6-5
d_call: NA
clone_size: many
j_call: TRBJ1-1
cdr3_aa: CASSAAGTEAFF
cdr3_nt: TGTGCCAGCAGCGCAGCTGGGACTGAAGCTTTCTTT

v_call: TRBV6-2/TRBV6-3
d_call: NA
clone_size: few
j_call: TRBJ2-2
cdr3_aa: CASEGAPTGELFF
cdr3_nt: TGTGCCAGCGAAGGAGCGCCTACCGGGGAGCTGTTTTTT

v_call: TRBV7-3
d_call: TRBD1
clone_size: many
j_call: TRBJ1-1
cdr3_aa: CASSPQAGGNTEAFF
cdr3_nt: TGTGCCAGCAGCCCGCAGGCAGGGGGGAACACTGAAGCTTTCTTT

v_call: TRBV29-1
d_call: TRBD1
clone_size: many
j_call: TRBJ1-1
cdr3_aa: CSVGRDRVTEAFF
cdr3_nt: TGCAGCGTCGGCCGGGACAGGGTCACTGAAGCTTTCTTT

v_call: TRBV28
d_call: TRBD1
clone_size: many
j_call: TRBJ1-1
cdr3_aa: CASRPQGVPEAFF
cdr3_nt: TGTGCCAGCCGGCCCCAGGGGGTTCCGGAAGCTTTCTTT

v_call: TRBV15
d_call: NA
clone_size: many
j_call: TRBJ1-2
cdr3_aa: CATSRGTNYGYTF
cdr3_nt: TGTGCCACCAGCAGGGGGACTAACTATGGCTACACCTTC

v_call: TRBV2
d_call: TRBD1
clone_size: many
j_call: TRBJ1-6
cdr3_aa: CASIATGGRNSPLHF
cdr3_nt: TGTGCCAGCATTGCGACAGGGGGCCGGAATTCACCCCTCCACTTT

v_call: TRBV3-1
d_call: NA
clone_size: many
j_call: TRBJ2-2
cdr3_aa: CASSPNQGELFF
cdr3_nt: TGTGCCAGCAGCCCCAACCAGGGGGAGCTGTTTTTT

v_call: TRBV6-6
d_call: NA
clone_size: many
j_call: TRBJ2-1
cdr3_aa: CASRGGVGMGYNEQFF
cdr3_nt: TGTGCCAGCAGGGGGGGCGTGGGGATGGGGTACAATGAGCAGTTCTTC

v_call: TRBV2
d_call: NA
clone_size: many
j_call: TRBJ1-2
cdr3_aa: CASSEVRINYGYTF
cdr3_nt: TGTGCCAGCAGTGAAGTTCGGATTAACTATGGCTACACCTTC